This T cell receptor (beta chain) emerged from a study of blood T cell repertoires in COVID-19. V lost 6 bases and J lost 8, with 14 bases in between. This CDR3 has 14 amino acids. Germline loops: CDR1 SNHLY, CDR2 FYNNEI. Data came from immunoSEQ multiplex PCR; TCRdb stores just in-frame clones and leaves some out. The table lists about 320,000 clones, 85% of them singletons, with around 2% in the top ten. Ages ranged from about 18 to 89 years, with residence in more than 20 US areas. Participant-given clinical history determined each cohort assignment. This TCR was sampled from a woman between 25 and 40 years old who had been exposed to COVID-19. The sequencing sample was made of PBMCs or T cells enriched from blood (not recorded which). V is TRBV2 and J is TRBJ1-6; D not resolved. CDR3: CASRGRRSDSPLHF. The DNA for the CDR3 is TGTGCCAGCAGAGGGAGGCGGTCTGATTCACCCCTCCACTTT.